The 6 T cell receptor beta chains below all came from one sample that was sequenced in a study of blood T cell repertoires in COVID-19. Assay: immunoSEQ multiplex PCR; the TCRdb copy retains only in-frame clones and omits some. The table has around 59,000 clones, about 78% seen once; the top ten hold 10% to 15%. Sequenced input: peripheral blood. The source of these receptors is an elderly man with acute or convalescent COVID-19.

The genes are TRBV27 and TRBJ2-3, with 13 bases that match TRBD2. The CDR3 totals 17 residues. The germline V gene has CDR1 MNHEY and CDR2 SMNVEV (reference sequence). Trimming at V came to 4 bases and at J to 6 bases, leaving 10 bases not matched to a gene. DNA of the CDR3: TGTGCCAGCAGTTCCACCGGGACTAGCGGGATTATGGATACGCAGTATTTT. It encodes CASSSTGTSGIMDTQYF.

This clone came up a few times. The J gene is TRBJ2-3, the V gene TRBV9; possible D gene TRBD2, 6 bases. The germline V gene has CDR1 SGDLS and CDR2 YYNGEE. V lost 4 bases, J lost 5 bases, and 14 bases lay in between. The length of the CDR3 is 14 residues. DNA for the CDR3: TGTGCCAGCAGCCTCTTTGGTAGCGGAGATACGCAGTATTTT. Its protein is CASSLFGSGDTQYF.

The rearrangement links TRBV10-3 to TRBJ1-5; no clear D gene. V was clipped by 0 bases and J by 3 bases, with 9 bases between them. The germline gives CDR1 ENHRY, CDR2 SYGVKD. This CDR3 has 15 amino acids. The CDR3 DNA follows: TGTGCCATCAGTGAGTCCCCAGGAACCAATCAGCCCCAGCATTTT. Protein sequence: CAISESPGTNQPQHF.

In DNA form, the CDR3 reads TGTGCCACCAGCAGTGCAGGGAAGTACACTGAAGCTTTCTTT. Encoded protein: CATSSAGKYTEAFF. The V gene is TRBV15, the J gene TRBJ1-1; D perhaps matches TRBD1 (5 bases). This CDR3 is built from 14 residues. Per the germline V gene, CDR1 is LNHNV and CDR2 is YYDKDF (reference sequence). With 3 bases removed from V and 3 bases from J, the gap between germline ends came to 11 bases.

The chain links TRBV10-2 to TRBJ1-2, with 7 positions matching TRBD1. Germline-derived CDR1 and CDR2 are WSHSY and SAAADI. The CDR3 contains 13 residues. The V segment lost 8 bases and the J segment 6 bases; nucleotides outside the gene matches: 9. CDR3 sequence (DNA): TGCGCCAGCCAGAGACAGGGAGGAGATGGCTACACCTTC. It translates to CASQRQGGDGYTF.

J is TRBJ1-1 and V is TRBV10-1, with D perhaps matching TRBD1 (5 bases). The V and J ends lost 4 bases and 5 bases respectively, with 11 bases between them. The CDR3 has 13 amino acids. Germline lookup yields CDR1 WNHNN and CDR2 SYGVQD (reference sequence). The CDR3 sequence is CASSGKGVTEAFF. For the CDR3, the DNA is TGCGCCAGCAGTGGGAAAGGGGTTACTGAAGCTTTCTTT.